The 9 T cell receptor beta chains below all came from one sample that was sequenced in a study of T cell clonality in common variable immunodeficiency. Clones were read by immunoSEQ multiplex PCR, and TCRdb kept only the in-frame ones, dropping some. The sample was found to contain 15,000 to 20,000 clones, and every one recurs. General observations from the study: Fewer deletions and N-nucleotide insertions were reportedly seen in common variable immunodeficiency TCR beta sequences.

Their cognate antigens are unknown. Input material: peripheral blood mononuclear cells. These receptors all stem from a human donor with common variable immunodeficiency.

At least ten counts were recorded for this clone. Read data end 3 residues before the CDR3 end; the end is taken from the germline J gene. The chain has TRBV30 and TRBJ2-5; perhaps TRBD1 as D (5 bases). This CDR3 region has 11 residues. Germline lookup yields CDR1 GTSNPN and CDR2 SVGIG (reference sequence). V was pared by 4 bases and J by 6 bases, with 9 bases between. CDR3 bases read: TGTGCCTGGAAAGGGGCGCAGACC. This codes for CAWKGAQT. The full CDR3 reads CAWKGAQTQYF. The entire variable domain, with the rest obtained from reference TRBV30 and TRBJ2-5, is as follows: SQTIHQWPATLVQPVGSPLSLECTVEGTSNPNLYWYRQAAGRGLQLLFYSVGIGQISSEVPQNLSASRPQDRQFILSSKKLLLSDSGFYLCAWKGAQTQYFGPGTRLLVL.

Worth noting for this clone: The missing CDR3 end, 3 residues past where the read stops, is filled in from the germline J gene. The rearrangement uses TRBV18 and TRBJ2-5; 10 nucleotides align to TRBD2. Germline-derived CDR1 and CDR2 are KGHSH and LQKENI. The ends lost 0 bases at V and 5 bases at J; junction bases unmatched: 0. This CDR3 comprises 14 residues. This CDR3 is CASSPPGLAETQYF. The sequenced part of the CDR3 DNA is TGTGCCAGCTCACCACCGGGACTAGCGGAGACC.

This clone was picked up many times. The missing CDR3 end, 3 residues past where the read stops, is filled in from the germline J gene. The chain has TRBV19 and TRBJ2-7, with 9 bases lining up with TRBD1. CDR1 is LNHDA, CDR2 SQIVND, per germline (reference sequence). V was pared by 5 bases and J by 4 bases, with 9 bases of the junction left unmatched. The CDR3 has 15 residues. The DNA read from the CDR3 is TGTGCCAGTAGTCTGGGACAGGGTGCATATTACGAG. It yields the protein CASSLGQGAYYE. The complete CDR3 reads CASSLGQGAYYEQYF. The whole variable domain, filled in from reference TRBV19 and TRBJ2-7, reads DGGITQSPKYLFRKEGQNVTLSCEQNLNHDAMYWYRQDPGQGLRLIYYSQIVNDFQKGDIAEGYSVSREKKESFPLTVTSAQKNPTAFYLCASSLGQGAYYEQYFGPGTRLTVT.

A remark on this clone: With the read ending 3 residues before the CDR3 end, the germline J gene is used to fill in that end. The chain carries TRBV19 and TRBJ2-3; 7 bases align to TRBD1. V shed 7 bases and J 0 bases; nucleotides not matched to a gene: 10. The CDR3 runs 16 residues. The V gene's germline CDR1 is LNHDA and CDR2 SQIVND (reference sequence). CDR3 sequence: CASILDGDSSTDTQYF. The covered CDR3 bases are TGTGCCAGTATCCTCGATGGGGACAGTAGCACAGATACG.

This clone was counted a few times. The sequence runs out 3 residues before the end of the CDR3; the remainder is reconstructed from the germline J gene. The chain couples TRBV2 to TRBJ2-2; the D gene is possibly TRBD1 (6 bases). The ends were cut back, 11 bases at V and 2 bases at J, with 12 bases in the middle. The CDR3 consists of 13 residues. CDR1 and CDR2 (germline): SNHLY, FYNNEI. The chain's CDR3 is CAEAGENTGELFF. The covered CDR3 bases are TGTGCCGAGGCAGGGGAAAACACCGGGGAG.

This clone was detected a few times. The sequenced part of the CDR3 DNA is TGTGCCAGCAGCTCCGGGACAGGGGACTACGAG. Translated, it gives CASSSGTGDYE. The whole CDR3 protein is CASSSGTGDYEQYF. The V and J genes are TRBV7-9 and TRBJ2-7, with 10 bases fitting TRBD1. The CDR3 goes on 3 residues after the read ends, and that part is filled in from the germline J gene. The CDR3 runs to 14 residues. From germline, CDR1 is SEHNR and CDR2 FQNEAQ (reference sequence). The V gene end was trimmed by 4 bases and the J gene end by 3 bases; junction bases not matched to a gene: 3.

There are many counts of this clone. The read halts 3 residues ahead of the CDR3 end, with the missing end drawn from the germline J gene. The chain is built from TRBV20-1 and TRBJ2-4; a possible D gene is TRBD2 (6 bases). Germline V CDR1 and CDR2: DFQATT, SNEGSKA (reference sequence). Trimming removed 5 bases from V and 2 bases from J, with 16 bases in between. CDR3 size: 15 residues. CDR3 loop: CSASAGSLSKNIQYF. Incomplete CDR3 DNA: TGCAGTGCTTCGGCGGGATCTCTATCCAAAAACATT.

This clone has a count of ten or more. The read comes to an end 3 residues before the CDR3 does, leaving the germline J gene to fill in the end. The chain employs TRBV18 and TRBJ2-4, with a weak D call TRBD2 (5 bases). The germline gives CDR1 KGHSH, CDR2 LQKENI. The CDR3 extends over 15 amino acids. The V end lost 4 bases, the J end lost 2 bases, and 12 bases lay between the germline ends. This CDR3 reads CASSLTGFPKNIQYF. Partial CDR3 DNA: TGTGCCAGCTCACTTACGGGGTTCCCCAAAAACATT.

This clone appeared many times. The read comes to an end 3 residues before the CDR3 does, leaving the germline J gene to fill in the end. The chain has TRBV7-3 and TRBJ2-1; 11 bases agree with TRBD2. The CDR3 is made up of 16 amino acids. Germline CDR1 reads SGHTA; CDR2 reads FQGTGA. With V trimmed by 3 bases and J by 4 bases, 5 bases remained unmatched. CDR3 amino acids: CASSFFGTSGYNEQFF. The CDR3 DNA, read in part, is TGTGCCAGCAGCTTCTTTGGGACTAGCGGATACAATGAG.